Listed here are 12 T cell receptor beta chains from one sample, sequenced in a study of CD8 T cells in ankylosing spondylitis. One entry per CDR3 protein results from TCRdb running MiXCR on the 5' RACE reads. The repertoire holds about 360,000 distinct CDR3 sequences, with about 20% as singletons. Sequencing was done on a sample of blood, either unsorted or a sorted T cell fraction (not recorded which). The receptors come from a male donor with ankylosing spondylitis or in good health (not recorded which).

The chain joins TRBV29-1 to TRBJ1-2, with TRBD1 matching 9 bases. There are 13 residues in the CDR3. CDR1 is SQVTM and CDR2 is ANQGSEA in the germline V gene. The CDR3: CTVRDRADYGYTF. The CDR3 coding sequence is TGCACTGTCCGGGACAGGGCTGACTATGGCTACACCTTC.

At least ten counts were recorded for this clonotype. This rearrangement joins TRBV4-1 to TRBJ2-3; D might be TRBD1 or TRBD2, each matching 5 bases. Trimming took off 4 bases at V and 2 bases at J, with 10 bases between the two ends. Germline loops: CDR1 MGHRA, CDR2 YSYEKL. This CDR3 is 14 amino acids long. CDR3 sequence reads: CASSPLGTTDTQYF. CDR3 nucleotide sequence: TGCGCCAGCAGCCCTCTAGGGACCACAGATACGCAGTATTTT.

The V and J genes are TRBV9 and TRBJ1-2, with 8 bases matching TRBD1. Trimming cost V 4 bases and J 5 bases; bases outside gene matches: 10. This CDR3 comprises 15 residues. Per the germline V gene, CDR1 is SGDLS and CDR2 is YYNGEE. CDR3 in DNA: TGTGCCAGCAGCCCTGAGGACAGGGTCGAATATGGCTACACCTTC. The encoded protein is CASSPEDRVEYGYTF. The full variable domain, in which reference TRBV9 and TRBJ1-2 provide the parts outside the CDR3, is DSGVTQTPKHLITATGQRVTLRCSPRSGDLSVYWYQQSLDQGLQFLIQYYNGEERAKGNILERFSAQQFPDLHSELNLSSLELGDSALYFCASSPEDRVEYGYTFGSGTRLTVV.

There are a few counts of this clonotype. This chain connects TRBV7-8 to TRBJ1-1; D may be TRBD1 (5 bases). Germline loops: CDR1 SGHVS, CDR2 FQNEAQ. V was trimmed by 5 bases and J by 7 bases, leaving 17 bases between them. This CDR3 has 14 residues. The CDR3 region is CASSPLRGAVEAFF. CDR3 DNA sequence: TGTGCCAGCAGCCCGCTCCGCGGGGCTGTTGAAGCTTTCTTT.

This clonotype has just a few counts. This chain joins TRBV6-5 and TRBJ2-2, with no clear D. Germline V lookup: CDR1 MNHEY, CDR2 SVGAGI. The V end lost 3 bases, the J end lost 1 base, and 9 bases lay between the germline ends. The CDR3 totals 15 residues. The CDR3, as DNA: TGTGCCAGCAGTTATGTGGAGATGAACACCGGGGAGCTGTTTTTT. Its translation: CASSYVEMNTGELFF.

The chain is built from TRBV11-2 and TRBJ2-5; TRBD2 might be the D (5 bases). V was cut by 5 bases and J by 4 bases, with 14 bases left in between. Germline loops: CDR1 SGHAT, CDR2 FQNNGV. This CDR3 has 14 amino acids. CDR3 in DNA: TGTGCCAGCAGCCGACGCAGAGGGTCAGAGACCCAGTACTTC. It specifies CASSRRRGSETQYF.

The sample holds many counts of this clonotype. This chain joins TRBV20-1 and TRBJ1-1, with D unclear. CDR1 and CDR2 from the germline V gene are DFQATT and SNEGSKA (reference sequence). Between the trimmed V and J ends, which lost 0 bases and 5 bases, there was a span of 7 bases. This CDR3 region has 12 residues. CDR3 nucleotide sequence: TGCAGTGCTAGAGACGGGGTTACTGAAGCTTTCTTT. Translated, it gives CSARDGVTEAFF.

The CDR3 is CASSLEKQGLGSGANVLTF. The CDR3 region has the DNA TGTGCCAGCAGCTTAGAAAAACAGGGGCTGGGCTCTGGGGCCAACGTCCTGACTTTC. The chain combines TRBV7-8 with TRBJ2-6, with TRBD1 matching 7 bases. With 1 base clipped from V and 0 bases from J, the junction kept 9 bases outside the gene matches. CDR3 length equals 19 residues. Per the germline V gene, CDR1 is SGHVS and CDR2 is FQNEAQ.

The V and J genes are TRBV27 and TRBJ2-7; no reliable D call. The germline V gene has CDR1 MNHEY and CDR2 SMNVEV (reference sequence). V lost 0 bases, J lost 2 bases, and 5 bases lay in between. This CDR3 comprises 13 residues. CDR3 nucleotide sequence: TGTGCCAGCAGTTTATCAACAGCCTACGAGCAGTACTTC. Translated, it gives CASSLSTAYEQYF.

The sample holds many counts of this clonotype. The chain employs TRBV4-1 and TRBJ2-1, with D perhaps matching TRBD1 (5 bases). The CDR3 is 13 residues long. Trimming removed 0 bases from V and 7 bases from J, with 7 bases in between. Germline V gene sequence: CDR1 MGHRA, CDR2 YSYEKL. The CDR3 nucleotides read TGCGCCAGCAGCCAAGATAGGACAAATGAGCAGTTCTTC. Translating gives CASSQDRTNEQFF.

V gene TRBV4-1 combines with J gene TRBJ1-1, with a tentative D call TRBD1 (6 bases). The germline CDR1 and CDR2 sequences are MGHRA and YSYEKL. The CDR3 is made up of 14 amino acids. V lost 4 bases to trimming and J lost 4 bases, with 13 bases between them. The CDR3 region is CASSLAPGATEAFF. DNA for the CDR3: TGCGCCAGCAGCCTTGCTCCGGGGGCCACTGAAGCTTTCTTT.

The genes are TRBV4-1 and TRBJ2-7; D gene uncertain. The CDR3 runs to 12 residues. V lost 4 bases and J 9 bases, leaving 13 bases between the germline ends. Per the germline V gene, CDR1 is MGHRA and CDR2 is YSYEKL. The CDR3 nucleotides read TGCGCCAGCAGCCCGGGTCAGACGGCGCAGTACTTC. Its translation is CASSPGQTAQYF.